Sequencing of this T cell receptor (beta chain) was carried out in a study of regulatory T cells in long-lasting Graves disease (dated by TCRdb to the early 2020s). As for the study more broadly: Antithyroid drugs had been taken for less than 3 months by newly diagnosed Graves' disease patients. Persistent Graves' disease patients were compared with newly diagnosed Graves' disease patients by peripheral blood TCR sequencing and RNA sequencing. The study was conducted in China and was registered as a clinical trial. A total of around 35 samples were covered by TCR sequencing, comprising some 13 persistent and 20 or so newly diagnosed Graves' disease patients. The study at large found these results: Peripheral blood alone was examined, since thyroid tissue, which constituted the primary lesion, could not be accessed. The small sample size was acknowledged by the authors as a limitation that may reduce accuracy. Persistent disease showed preferential use of TRBV28, TRBJ1-2 and TRBJ2-5, whereas newly diagnosed disease favored TRBV20-1 and TRBJ2-1. Sequencing and analysis were restricted to the TCR beta chain. More public clonotypes were shared among persistent patients (roughly 3,000) than among newly diagnosed patients (966). Compared with newly diagnosed patients, persistent Graves' disease patients had lower TCR Shannon entropy and fewer highly expanded clones, which suggests clonal expansion.

Trimming accounts for 5 bases at V and 4 bases at J, while the number of junction bases matched to no gene is 4. The CDR3 numbers 14 residues from cysteine through phenylalanine. Of all the DNA, just the CDR3 is kept, 42 bases in frame from base 1. Via the germline V gene, CDR1 is MDHEN and CDR2 SYDVKM. The time point label of this sample denotes: newly diagnosed GD, antithyroid drugs for less than 3 months. For both TCR sequencing and RNA sequencing, RNA was extracted from PBMCs using TRIzol. The diagnosis of Graves' disease followed American Thyroid Association guidelines. Patients were recruited from an endocrinology department in Xi'an, China. Each patient gave roughly 10 milliliters of peripheral blood, collected in an EDTA anticoagulant tube. Ficoll Paque Plus density gradient separation was used to isolate PBMCs, and no further T cell sorting was done. An Agilent 2100 Bioanalyzer and agarose gel were used to check RNA quality, and a NanoDrop 2000 was used to measure RNA concentration.

This clonotype came up many times. Its antigen has not been determined. No much larger clone exists at a distance of one base, and base qualities are not known. Library preparation was by multiplex PCR. TCRdb names Illumina HiSeq 4000 as the instrument used. To build TCR beta libraries, CDR3 regions were amplified by Arm-PCR using iRepertoire HTBI primers. Before sequencing, the PCR products went through gel purification. Turning to the authors' computational methods: Across samples, around 62 TRBV and 13 to 15 TRBJ segments were identified and used for gene usage analysis of CDR3 amino acid clonotypes. COPE and FqMerger were used to merge the filtered high-quality paired reads into contigs. BLAST was used to align contigs to IMGT TRBV, TRBD and TRBJ reference genes, with CDR3 defined following IMGT. Any clonotype with a frequency above 0.1% was counted as a highly expanded clone. Shannon entropy was used to measure repertoire diversity, and the Gini coefficient was used to measure V-J evenness. Public clonotypes were defined as clonotypes shared by more than one individual. The public reads were reprocessed in TCRdb via fastp at Q25 and MiXCR, keeping in-frame beta chains. Rows are combined by CDR3 protein, so each entry shows the most common genes and DNA. What appears here as the V and J calls and clone size reflects TCRdb's work, not the paper's. The table for this sample lists some 500,000 distinct CDR3 sequences; roughly 13% of them were counted only once. The ten largest clones represent 8.5% to 10% of the sample.

The same specimen was also included in a second study, on T cells in Graves' hyperthyroidism and ophthalmopathy. Looking at the second paper: A patient counted as having stable Graves' hyperthyroidism if no progression to ophthalmopathy occurred over 18 months of follow-up. Hyperthyroidism patients were newly diagnosed, had a disease duration of under 2 months, and were aged 18 to 65 years. Patients with uncontrolled infections, other autoimmune diseases, pregnancy or lactation were excluded. Clinical symptoms, serum thyroxine and TRAb, thyroid ultrasound, and orbital computed tomography formed the basis for the diagnoses. The first round of RT-PCR for the TCR CDR3 was performed with the HTBI primer set and the Qiagen OneStep RT-PCR kit. Most expanded thyroid clonotypes (frequency above 0.001) were also found in blood, which suggests that blood repertoires may mirror thyroid immune responses. A 13 V-J signature model separated ophthalmopathy from stable hyperthyroidism, with 87.88% sensitivity and 81% to 82% specificity in cross-validation and 80%/75% in testing. In validation, the model predicted progression to ophthalmopathy a median of approximately 6.6 months before onset, with 65% to 71% sensitivity and around 76% specificity. A discovery cohort of approximately 100 patients, 43 with Graves' ophthalmopathy and 57 with stable Graves' hyperthyroidism, was used to find distinguishing TCR V-J signatures. Prospective prediction of ophthalmopathy was tested in an independent validation cohort of 18 hyperthyroidism patients and 17 patients who later progressed to ophthalmopathy. The 75 to 100 discovery patients were randomly divided into training and test sets at a 7:3 ratio. In more than five Graves' hyperthyroidism patients, the study also compared T-cell repertoires from thyroid tissue with T-cell repertoires from blood. Following sampling, methimazole starting at 30 mg daily was given to hyperthyroidism patients, and high-dose intravenous methylprednisolone was given to ophthalmopathy patients. A second multiplex PCR round built the libraries, followed by size selection and purification. Libraries were sequenced paired-end with 100 bp reads on an Illumina HiSeq2000. SOAPnuke was used to process the raw data, removing reads that contained adapters or uncalled bases, had a mean Phred below 15, or lacked an exact match to the constant primer or identifier. COPE v1.2.5 was used to merge the high-quality paired reads, and each unique nucleotide sequence was defined as a clonotype. MiTCR v1.1 was used to align the clonotypes against IMGT TRBV, TRBD and TRBJ reference segments. Only V-J combinations with frequency above 0.0001, covering about 99% of repertoires, were analysed. The TCS score was defined as F50 (clonal expansion) divided by E x V (chaos), with BLOSUM62-based TCRdist calculated between CDR3 peptides within each V-J. Welch's t-statistics and random forest reduced roughly 500 V-J features to 13, which were used in a naive Bayes classifier (R e1071). Sample size was not statistically predetermined, and blinding of investigators to group allocation was not performed. The paper reports TCR Vbeta CDR3 sequencing of roughly 140 peripheral blood samples: 43 ophthalmopathy, around 80 hyperthyroidism and approximately 17 progressor patients.

The sample in question was peripheral blood mononuclear cells (PBMCs), obtained at new diagnosis, from a patient treated with antithyroid drugs. This receptor was taken from a man aged 25 to 40 with Graves disease. Donor details come from another sample of the same person, matched by shared clones. The chain employs TRBV28 and TRBJ1-2; 10 nucleotides in the junction match TRBD1. This receptor has the CDR3 CASSPGTGVYGYTF. The DNA sequence reads TGTGCCAGCAGTCCCGGGACAGGGGTCTATGGCTACACCTTC.